The 15 T cell receptor beta chains below come from one sample, sequenced in a study of T cells in Graves' hyperthyroidism and ophthalmopathy. There were TCR beta CDR3 regions amplified from RNA transcripts. The TCR CDR3 was amplified in a first-round RT-PCR using the HTBI primer set. TCRdb independently ran MiXCR on the multiplex PCR reads; one entry per CDR3 protein. The table shows 330,000 or so distinct CDR3 sequences, with approximately 18% occurring only once. Material: blood. These receptors all come from a man in his fifties or sixties with Graves' ophthalmopathy.

The rearrangement joins TRBV7-6 to TRBJ1-1, with TRBD1 matching 8 bases. From germline, CDR1 is SGHVS and CDR2 FNYEAQ. This CDR3 is built from 15 residues. V shed 1 base, J shed 4 bases, and the junction held 5 bases outside the gene matches. In DNA form, the CDR3 reads TGTGCCAGCAGCTTAGAGACAGGGGCGGTCACTGAAGCTTTCTTT. Encoded protein: CASSLETGAVTEAFF.

The V and J genes are TRBV10-3 and TRBJ1-2; a weak D match, TRBD1 (5 bases). Germline V CDR1 and CDR2: ENHRY, SYGVKD. This CDR3 has 12 residues. The V and J ends lost 3 bases and 8 bases respectively, with 10 bases between them. CDR3: CAISDRDGGYTF. For the CDR3, the DNA is TGTGCCATCAGTGACAGGGACGGGGGCTACACCTTC.

This clonotype has only a few counts. V is TRBV12-3 or TRBV12-4 and J is TRBJ1-2; no reliable D call. The ends were cut back, 5 bases at V and 7 bases at J, with 11 bases in the middle. There are 12 residues in the CDR3. CDR3 DNA: TGTGCCAGCAGTCCGACGGCAGGTGGCTACACCTTC. Protein sequence: CASSPTAGGYTF.

This clonotype was recorded many times. The J gene is TRBJ1-5, the V gene TRBV28; 7 bases map to TRBD1. V dropped 8 bases and J dropped 5; count of bases not matched to a gene: 15. The CDR3 has 16 amino acids. Per germline, CDR1 MDHEN and CDR2 SYDVKM. This CDR3 reads CASLGYGQATDQPQHF. CDR3 nucleotide sequence: TGTGCCAGCCTGGGGTACGGACAGGCGACAGATCAGCCCCAGCATTTT.

Turning to this clonotype: This may come from a read error, since a much larger clone is one base off. The V gene is TRBV12-3 or TRBV12-4, the J gene TRBJ2-2; the D gene is possibly TRBD2 (5 bases). The CDR3 has 15 amino acids. Trimming took off 6 bases at V and 5 bases at J, with 16 bases between the two ends. The CDR3 protein is CASSSPGVWTGELFF. In DNA form, the CDR3 reads TGTGCCAGCAGCTCTCCCGGGGTCTGGACCGGGGAGCTGTTTTTT.

This clonotype was observed a handful of times. V gene TRBV10-3 combines with J gene TRBJ2-7; D remains unclear. V lost 8 bases and J 0 bases, leaving 20 bases between the germline ends. Germline-derived CDR1 and CDR2 are ENHRY and SYGVKD. CDR3 length: 16 amino acids. This CDR3 reads CAIASDLAAPSYEQYF. The CDR3 DNA is TGTGCCATCGCCTCCGATCTCGCGGCCCCCTCCTACGAGCAGTACTTC.

This clonotype was found a few times. The chain joins TRBV20-1 to TRBJ1-3; TRBD1 agrees at 7 bases. Looked up from germline, CDR1 is DFQATT and CDR2 is SNEGSKA (reference sequence). There are 16 residues in the CDR3. V was clipped by 0 bases and J by 4 bases; unmatched bases: 9. Written as DNA, the CDR3 is TGCAGTGCTAGAGATTATCGAGGGGGCGTAGGAAACACCATATATTTT. Its translation: CSARDYRGGVGNTIYF.

There are many counts of this clonotype. This sequence joins TRBV7-9 and TRBJ2-2, with D unclear. This CDR3 has 12 residues. Germline lookup yields CDR1 SEHNR and CDR2 FQNEAQ (reference sequence). V was cut by 5 bases and J by 5 bases, with 6 bases left in between. The CDR3 region has the DNA TGTGCCAGCAGCCCAAGAACCGGGGAGCTGTTTTTT. Its protein product is CASSPRTGELFF.

As to this clonotype: A much larger clone lies a single base off, so this may be a read error. The chain employs TRBV6-1 and TRBJ2-7; D tentatively reads TRBD1 or TRBD2 (5 bases each). CDR1 and CDR2 from the germline V gene are MNHNS and SASEGT. The V end lost 2 bases, the J end lost 4 bases, and 18 bases lay between the germline ends. This CDR3 spans 16 amino acids. CDR3 loop: CASSENMGDEAYEQYF. In DNA form, the CDR3 reads TGTGCCAGCAGTGAAAACATGGGGGACGAGGCTTACGAGCAGTACTTC.

The chain joins TRBV6-1 to TRBJ2-7, with TRBD1 matching over 7 bases. The germline gives CDR1 MNHNS, CDR2 SASEGT. The V gene end was trimmed by 8 bases and the J gene end by 5 bases; junction bases not matched to a gene: 15. CDR3 length: 15 amino acids. CDR3 protein: CASYSSFDRADEQYF. The CDR3 nucleotides are TGTGCCAGCTATTCCAGCTTCGACAGGGCGGACGAGCAGTACTTC.

Many counts were recorded for this clonotype. The V and J genes are TRBV3-1 and TRBJ2-1, with D hard to call. The CDR3 length is 13 residues. The V and J ends lost 4 bases and 9 bases respectively, with 13 bases between them. Germline values: CDR1 LGHDT, CDR2 YNNKEL (reference sequence). Here the CDR3 reads CASSPLAAAEQFF. DNA for the CDR3: TGTGCCAGCAGCCCCTTAGCAGCCGCTGAGCAGTTCTTC.

The sample holds many counts of this clonotype. V gene TRBV18 combines with J gene TRBJ1-2, with 7 bases aligning to TRBD1. There are 15 residues in the CDR3. Per the germline V gene, CDR1 is KGHSH and CDR2 is LQKENI. V was clipped by 2 bases and J by 1 base; unmatched bases: 4. The CDR3 is CASSPGGQFNYGYTF. The CDR3 coding sequence is TGTGCCAGCTCACCAGGGGGACAGTTTAACTATGGCTACACCTTC.

This clonotype was seen at least ten times. V usage is TRBV28 and J usage is TRBJ2-7, with 7 bases that match TRBD1. The V segment lost 3 bases and the J segment 4 bases; nucleotides outside the gene matches: 9. CDR3 length: 15 amino acids. Germline V CDR1 and CDR2: MDHEN, SYDVKM. CDR3 loop: CASSLETDRAYEQYF. The CDR3, as DNA: TGTGCCAGCAGTTTGGAGACAGACAGGGCTTACGAGCAGTACTTC.

The chain links TRBV12-3 or TRBV12-4 to TRBJ2-2; a possible D gene is TRBD1 (5 bases). V was trimmed by 6 bases and J by 1 base, leaving 9 bases between them. This CDR3 region has 14 residues. In nucleotides, the CDR3 is TGTGCCAGCAGAAAGACAGTGAACACCGGGGAGCTGTTTTTT. Residues: CASRKTVNTGELFF.

The table lists this clonotype with many counts. This rearrangement joins TRBV27 to TRBJ2-5; 9 positions match TRBD2. The junction had 13 bases not matched to a gene; V was cut back by 3 bases and J by 5 bases. From germline, CDR1 is MNHEY and CDR2 SMNVEV (reference sequence). The CDR3 sequence is 17 residues long. Here the CDR3 reads CASSFRLAVFSGETQYF. DNA of the CDR3: TGTGCCAGCAGTTTTCGACTAGCGGTATTCTCTGGGGAGACCCAGTACTTC.